This TCR beta chain comes out of a study of PD-1 blockade in classical Hodgkin lymphoma. The assay was immunoSEQ multiplex PCR, and TCRdb's table has in-frame clones only and misses some. This sample has some 58,000 clones, with 88% found just once. Every patient had relapsed following autologous stem cell transplantation, and cohorts differed in brentuximab vedotin exposure. Whole-study findings and limits: As was reported, newly diagnosed patients showed lower baseline TCR diversity than healthy donors did. Still unresolved is the cause of the repertoire differences, which may be disease activity or prior therapy. At C4D1, TCR diversity had climbed significantly for CD4+ cells, though not for CD8+ cells. Complete responders entered with baseline diversity on par with newly diagnosed patients, the results showed.

This CDR3 is built from 15 residues. Looked up from germline, CDR1 is SGHRS and CDR2 is YFSETQ. The V end was cut by 3 bases, the J end by 8 bases, with 20 bases between. With respect to this clone: Its specificity is not known.

This chain connects TRBV5-1 to TRBJ1-2, with D uncertain. The source material was peripheral blood mononuclear cells (PBMCs), sampled before the second cycle of nivolumab. The receptor was isolated from a human donor with classical Hodgkin lymphoma. CDR3 in amino acids: CASSWTDPAFGGYTF. CDR3 nucleotide sequence: TGCGCCAGCAGCTGGACGGACCCGGCGTTTGGAGGCTACACCTTC.